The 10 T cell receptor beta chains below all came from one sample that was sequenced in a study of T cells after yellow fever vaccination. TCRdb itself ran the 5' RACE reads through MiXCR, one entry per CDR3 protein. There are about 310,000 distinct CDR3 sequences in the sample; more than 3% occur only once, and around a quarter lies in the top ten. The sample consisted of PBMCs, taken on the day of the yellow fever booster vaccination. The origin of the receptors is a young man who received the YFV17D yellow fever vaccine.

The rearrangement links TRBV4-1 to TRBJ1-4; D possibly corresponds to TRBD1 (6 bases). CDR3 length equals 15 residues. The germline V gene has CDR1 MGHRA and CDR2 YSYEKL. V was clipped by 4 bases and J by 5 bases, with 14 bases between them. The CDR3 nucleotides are TGCGCCAGCAGCCCCTCAGGGGTCGGGAATGAAAAACTGTTTTTT. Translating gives CASSPSGVGNEKLFF.

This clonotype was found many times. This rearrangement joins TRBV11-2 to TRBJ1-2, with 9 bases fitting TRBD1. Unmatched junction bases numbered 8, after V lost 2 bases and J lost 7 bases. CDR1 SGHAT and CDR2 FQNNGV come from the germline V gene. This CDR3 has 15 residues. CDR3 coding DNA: TGTGCCAGCAGCTTAATGGGACAGGGTATAGGTGGCTACACCTTC. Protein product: CASSLMGQGIGGYTF.

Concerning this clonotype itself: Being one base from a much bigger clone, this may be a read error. As DNA, the CDR3 is TGTGCCAGCTCGGGTGTTTCCTACGTGCAGTACTTC. It is translated as CASSGVSYVQYF. The genes are TRBV28 and TRBJ2-7, with D hard to call. Germline CDR1 is MDHEN and CDR2 is SYDVKM. The length of the CDR3 is 12 residues.

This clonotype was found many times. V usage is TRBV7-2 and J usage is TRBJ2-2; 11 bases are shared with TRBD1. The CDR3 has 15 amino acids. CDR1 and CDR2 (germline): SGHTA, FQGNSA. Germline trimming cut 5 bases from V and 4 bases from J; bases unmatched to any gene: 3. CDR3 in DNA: TGTGCCAGCAGCGGAGGGACAGGGGGCACCGGGGAGCTGTTTTTT. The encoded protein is CASSGGTGGTGELFF.

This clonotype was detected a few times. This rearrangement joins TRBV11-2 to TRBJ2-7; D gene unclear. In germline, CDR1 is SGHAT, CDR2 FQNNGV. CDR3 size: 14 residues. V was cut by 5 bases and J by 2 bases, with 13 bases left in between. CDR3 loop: CASSLGRVTYEQYV. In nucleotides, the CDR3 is TGTGCCAGCAGCCTCGGACGCGTTACCTACGAGCAGTACGTC.

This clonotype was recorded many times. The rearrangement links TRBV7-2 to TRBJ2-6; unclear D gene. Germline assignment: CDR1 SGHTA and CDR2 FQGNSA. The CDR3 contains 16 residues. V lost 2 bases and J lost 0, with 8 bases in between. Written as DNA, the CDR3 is TGTGCCAGCAGCTTAACATGGGGCTCTGGGGCCAACGTCCTGACTTTC. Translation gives CASSLTWGSGANVLTF.

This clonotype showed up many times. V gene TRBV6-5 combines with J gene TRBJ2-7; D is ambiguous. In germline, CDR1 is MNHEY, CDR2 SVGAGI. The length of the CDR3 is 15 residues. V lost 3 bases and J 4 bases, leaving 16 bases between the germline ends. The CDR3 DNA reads TGTGCCAGCAGTTATTCTCTTGCACCATGGTACGAGCAGTACTTC. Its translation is CASSYSLAPWYEQYF.

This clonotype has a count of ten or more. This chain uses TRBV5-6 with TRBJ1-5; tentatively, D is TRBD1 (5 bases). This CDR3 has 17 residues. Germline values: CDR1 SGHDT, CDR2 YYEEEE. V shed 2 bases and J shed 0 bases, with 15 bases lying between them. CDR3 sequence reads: CASSLGDRFYSNQPQHF. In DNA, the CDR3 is TGTGCCAGCAGCTTAGGCGACAGATTCTATAGCAATCAGCCCCAGCATTTT.

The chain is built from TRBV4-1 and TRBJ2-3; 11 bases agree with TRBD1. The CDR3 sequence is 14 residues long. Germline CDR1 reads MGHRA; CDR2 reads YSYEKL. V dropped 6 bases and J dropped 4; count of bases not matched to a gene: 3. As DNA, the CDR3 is TGCGCCAGCAGGCGGACAGGGGGCCCAGATACGCAGTATTTT. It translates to CASRRTGGPDTQYF.

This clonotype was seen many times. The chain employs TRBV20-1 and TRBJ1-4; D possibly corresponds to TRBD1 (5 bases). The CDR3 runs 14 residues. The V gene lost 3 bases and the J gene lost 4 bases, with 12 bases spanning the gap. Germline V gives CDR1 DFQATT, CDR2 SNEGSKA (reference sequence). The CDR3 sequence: CSASKDNLNEKLFF. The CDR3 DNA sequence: TGCAGTGCTAGTAAGGACAACCTTAATGAAAAACTGTTTTTT.